The next 20 T cell receptor beta chains were all read from a single sample in a study of cytomegalovirus exposure and HLA in healthy donors. The primer mix had 60 Vbeta and 13 Jbeta primers. Method: immunoSEQ multiplex PCR; TCRdb's copy keeps in-frame clones and lacks some. The sample has about 57,000 clones, roughly four fifths seen once. The sample taken for sequencing was PBMCs. These receptors were collected from a man aged 25-45 years in good health and CMV-seronegative.

The CDR3: CASSLRTGGDETGNTIYF. CDR3 DNA sequence: TGTGCCAGCAGCCTAAGGACAGGAGGGGATGAGACTGGAAACACCATATATTTT. The chain joins TRBV7-9 to TRBJ1-3; 7 bases match TRBD1. The germline gives CDR1 SEHNR, CDR2 FQNEAQ (reference sequence). This CDR3 is 18 amino acids long. J gave up 2 bases and V 5 bases, and 15 bases lay outside the gene matches.

The chain is built from TRBV11-3 and TRBJ2-1; the match to TRBD2 covers 8 bases. CDR1 and CDR2 (germline): SGHNT, YENEEA. This CDR3 is built from 16 residues. Trimming at V came to 1 base and at J to 4 bases, leaving 6 bases not matched to a gene. CDR3 sequence reads: CASSLGGGGSYNEQFF. As DNA, the CDR3 is TGTGCCAGCAGCTTAGGAGGCGGGGGGTCATACAATGAGCAGTTCTTC.

A single count supports this clone. The J gene is TRBJ2-3, the V gene TRBV15; the match to TRBD1 covers 9 bases. CDR3 length: 19 residues. Germline CDR1 is LNHNV and CDR2 is YYDKDF (reference sequence). The V segment lost 0 bases and the J segment 2 bases; nucleotides outside the gene matches: 12. The DNA of the CDR3 is TGTGCCACCAGCAGAGATGGGACAGGGAGAGTAGCGGACACAGATACGCAGTATTTT. It is translated as CATSRDGTGRVADTDTQYF. The entire variable domain, with the rest obtained from reference TRBV15 and TRBJ2-3, is as follows: DAMVIQNPRYQVTQFGKPVTLSCSQTLNHNVMYWYQQKSSQAPKLLFHYYDKDFNNEADTPDNFQSRRPNTSFCFLDIRSPGLGDTAMYLCATSRDGTGRVADTDTQYFGPGTRLTVL.

This clone was picked up a small number of times. The rearrangement joins TRBV27 to TRBJ1-5, with 8 bases lining up with TRBD1. CDR3 length: 15 residues. The V and J ends lost 5 bases and 3 bases, in that order; junction bases with no gene match: 6. Germline V lookup: CDR1 MNHEY, CDR2 SMNVEV (reference sequence). The CDR3 DNA is TGTGCCAGCAGTCCAAAGGGACAGGTCAATCAGCCCCAGCATTTT. This sequence encodes CASSPKGQVNQPQHF.

The rearrangement joins TRBV6-4 to TRBJ2-1, with D maybe TRBD2 (6 bases). The CDR3 has 14 amino acids. V shed 4 bases and J shed 10 bases, with 17 bases lying between them. CDR1 is MRHNA and CDR2 is SNTAGT in the germline V gene. The CDR3 coding sequence is TGTGCCAGCAGTGCCGCTAGCGATGTTTACGAGCAGTTCTTC. Translated, it gives CASSAASDVYEQFF.

Of note for this clone: The same CDR3 can be traced to other DNA sequences in this sample. The chain carries TRBV9 and TRBJ2-7; a possible D gene is TRBD2 (6 bases). Germline V gene data show CDR1 as SGDLS and CDR2 as YYNGEE. With 0 bases removed from V and 4 bases from J, the gap between germline ends came to 11 bases. CDR3 length: 14 residues. For the CDR3, the DNA is TGTGCCAGCAGCGTAGACGGGAGTACGTACGAGCAGTACTTC. It is translated as CASSVDGSTYEQYF.

The chain uses TRBV14 and TRBJ2-2, with 7 bases that match TRBD2. CDR3 length: 16 residues. V trimming: 1 base; J trimming: 3 bases; junction bases outside the gene matches: 5. CDR1 is SGHDN, CDR2 FVKESK, per germline. Here the CDR3 reads CASSQVGREYTGELFF. CDR3 bases: TGTGCCAGCAGCCAAGTCGGGCGGGAGTACACCGGGGAGCTGTTTTTT.

The chain links TRBV4-3 to TRBJ1-5; no clear D. Germline V gives CDR1 LGHNA, CDR2 YSLEER. V lost 0 bases to trimming and J lost 0 bases, with 9 bases between them. The CDR3 spans 16 residues. In nucleotides, the CDR3 is TGCGCCAGCAGCCAAGATCGAACAGATAGCAATCAGCCCCAGCATTTT. Its translation: CASSQDRTDSNQPQHF.

This clone was recorded a few times. The CDR3 nucleotides read TGTGCCAGCATCCCCAACGGGGGACAGGGAGAAGCTTTCTTT. Its protein product is CASIPNGGQGEAFF. This rearrangement joins TRBV5-6 to TRBJ1-1; 9 bases match TRBD1. This CDR3 has 14 residues. Germline CDR1 reads SGHDT; CDR2 reads YYEEEE. V lost 6 bases to trimming and J lost 8 bases; unmatched junction nucleotides: 11.

V and J are TRBV19 and TRBJ2-3, with D possibly matching TRBD2 (5 bases). V was shortened by 1 base and J by 1 base, with 6 bases between the two germline ends. The CDR3 has 14 residues. In germline, CDR1 is LNHDA, CDR2 SQIVND (reference sequence). This chain's CDR3 is CASSIGGGTDTQYF. The CDR3 nucleotides are TGTGCCAGTAGTATAGGGGGAGGCACAGATACGCAGTATTTT.

This clone showed up just a few times. The chain links TRBV18 to TRBJ1-2; 7 bases are a match to TRBD1. V was pared by 4 bases and J by 4 bases, with 15 bases of the junction left unmatched. This CDR3 is built from 17 residues. CDR1 is KGHSH, CDR2 LQKENI, per germline. CDR3 protein: CASSHSAKGAGGYGYTF. The CDR3 bases are TGTGCCAGCTCACATTCGGCGAAGGGGGCTGGAGGCTATGGCTACACCTTC.

The rearrangement links TRBV18 to TRBJ1-2, with 7 bases matching TRBD1. Germline values: CDR1 KGHSH, CDR2 LQKENI. V lost 2 bases to trimming and J lost 4 bases; unmatched junction nucleotides: 7. The CDR3 is 15 amino acids. This chain's CDR3 is CASSPEGGGVYGYTF. CDR3 nucleotide sequence: TGTGCCAGCTCACCAGAAGGGGGCGGGGTCTATGGCTACACCTTC.

The rearrangement joins TRBV13 to TRBJ2-7, with 7 bases that match TRBD1. Unmatched junction bases numbered 9, after V lost 4 bases and J lost 3 bases. The CDR3 is 15 residues long. Germline V CDR1 and CDR2: PRHDT, FYEKMQ (reference sequence). The CDR3 coding sequence is TGTGCCAGCAGCTCAAACATACAGGGGCTCTACGAGCAGTACTTC. Its translation: CASSSNIQGLYEQYF.

The J gene is TRBJ1-4, the V gene TRBV7-2, with D possibly being TRBD1 (6 bases). Germline-derived CDR1 and CDR2 are SGHTA and FQGNSA. The CDR3 contains 15 residues. The ends were cut back, 1 base at V and 5 bases at J, with 11 bases in the middle. CDR3 residues: CASSLVSQGNEKLFF. In nucleotides, the CDR3 is TGTGCCAGCAGCTTAGTATCACAGGGCAATGAAAAACTGTTTTTT.

The chain is built from TRBV29-1 and TRBJ2-7; TRBD2 matches 9 bases. V was pared by 2 bases and J by 0 bases, with 5 bases of the junction left unmatched. Looked up from germline, CDR1 is SQVTM and CDR2 is ANQGSEA. The CDR3 is made up of 15 amino acids. The CDR3 sequence is CSVERAGGPSYEQYF. For the CDR3, the DNA is TGCAGCGTTGAAAGAGCGGGAGGCCCCTCCTACGAGCAGTACTTC.

This clone was detected only a few times. J is TRBJ2-1 and V is TRBV6-5; D is perhaps TRBD1 (6 bases). In germline, CDR1 is MNHEY, CDR2 SVGAGI. The CDR3 totals 14 residues. V dropped 4 bases and J dropped 1 base, with 8 bases sitting between them. The CDR3 DNA reads as TGTGCCAGCAGTTCACAGGGATCCTACAATGAGCAGTTCTTC. Its translation is CASSSQGSYNEQFF.

V and J are TRBV5-1 and TRBJ2-2, with 12 bases aligning to TRBD1. The CDR3 has 18 residues. The ends lost 4 bases at V and 7 bases at J; junction bases unmatched: 14. In germline, CDR1 is SGHRS, CDR2 YFSETQ. The CDR3 DNA is TGCGCCAGCAGCGTACCCCCGGGACAGGGGGCGCCGATCGGGGAGCTGTTTTTT. It yields the protein CASSVPPGQGAPIGELFF.

The chain combines TRBV5-1 with TRBJ2-1, with TRBD1 as a possible D gene (6 bases). V lost 6 bases and J lost 4, with 8 bases in between. This CDR3 is built from 12 residues. Germline assignment: CDR1 SGHRS and CDR2 YFSETQ. The CDR3 loop reads CASTTGYNEQFF. The CDR3 DNA reads TGCGCCAGCACCACAGGGTACAATGAGCAGTTCTTC.

The chain employs TRBV7-2 and TRBJ1-3, with unresolved D. This CDR3 is built from 14 residues. Germline CDR1 and CDR2: SGHTA and FQGNSA. V lost 5 bases and J lost 0, with 8 bases in between. This CDR3 reads CASSLPPSGNTIYF. The CDR3 nucleotides are TGTGCCAGCAGCCTACCCCCCTCTGGAAACACCATATATTTT.

The chain combines TRBV7-2 with TRBJ2-7; TRBD1 agrees at 8 bases. The germline V gene has CDR1 SGHTA and CDR2 FQGNSA. Germline trimming cut 5 bases from V and 7 bases from J; bases unmatched to any gene: 10. This CDR3 has 14 residues. The CDR3 protein is CASSNGQGPLEQYF. CDR3 DNA sequence: TGTGCCAGCAGCAACGGACAGGGCCCTCTGGAGCAGTACTTC.